The TCR beta chain under discussion was sequenced for a study of T-cell memory formation after mild COVID-19. TCRdb reprocessed the 5' RACE reads with MiXCR, giving one entry per CDR3 protein. The table includes roughly 110,000 distinct CDR3 sequences, about 15% detected once. CDR3 size: 12 residues. Trimming took off 4 bases at V and 4 bases at J, with 5 bases between the two ends. Germline values: CDR1 MGHRA, CDR2 YSYEKL. Sequenced sample: PBMCs or a T cell subset sorted from them (not recorded which). This clonotype originated in an adult woman who had mild COVID-19 (a few samples of this study predate the infection). Cell type and time point are not known. The chain carries TRBV4-1 and TRBJ1-3; the D is unclear. CDR3 region: CASSPTGNTIYF. DNA for the CDR3: TGCGCCAGCAGCCCGACAGGAAACACCATATATTTT.